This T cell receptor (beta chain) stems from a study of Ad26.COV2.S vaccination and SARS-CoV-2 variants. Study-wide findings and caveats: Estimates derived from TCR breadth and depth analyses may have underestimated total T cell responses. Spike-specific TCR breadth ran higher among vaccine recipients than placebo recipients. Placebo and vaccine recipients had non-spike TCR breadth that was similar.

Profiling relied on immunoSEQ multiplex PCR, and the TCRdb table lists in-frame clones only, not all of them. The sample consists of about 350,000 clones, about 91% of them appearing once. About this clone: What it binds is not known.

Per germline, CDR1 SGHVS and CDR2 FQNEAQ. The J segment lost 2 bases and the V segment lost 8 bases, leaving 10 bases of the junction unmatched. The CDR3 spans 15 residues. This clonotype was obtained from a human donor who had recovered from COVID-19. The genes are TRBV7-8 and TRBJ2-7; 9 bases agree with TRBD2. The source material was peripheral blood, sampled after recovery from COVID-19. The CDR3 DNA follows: TGTGCCAGCTCAGTAGCGGGCGGGGGGGCCTACGAGCAGTACTTC. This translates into CASSVAGGGAYEQYF. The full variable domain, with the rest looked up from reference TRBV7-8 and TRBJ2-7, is GAGVSQSPRYKVAKRGQDVALRCDPISGHVSLFWYQQALGQGPEFLTYFQNEAQLDKSGLPSDRFFAERPEGSVSTLKIQRTQQEDSAVYLCASSVAGGGAYEQYFGPGTRLTVT.